This T cell receptor beta chain was observed in a study of blood T cell repertoires in COVID-19. About the study: The samples span acute and convalescent COVID-19 from the United States, Italy and Spain. PBMCs, B-cell-depleted T cells, or T cells provided the cDNA or gDNA that made up the material.

Germline CDR1 KGHSH, CDR2 LQKENI. V was pared by 2 bases and J by 5 bases, with 6 bases of the junction left unmatched. The CDR3 extends over 15 amino acids. Original analysis: Amplified reference gene primers provided the basis for estimating nucleated cell counts. Assay used: immunoSEQ multiplex PCR; TCRdb lists only in-frame clones, some missing. V and J calls and clone size come straight from that table; D and trimming were deduced from the DNA. The table lists tens of thousands of clones, 82% of them singletons. The material sequenced was peripheral blood. This sequence joins TRBV18 and TRBJ2-3, with 8 bases fitting TRBD1. The clonotype originates from a human donor with acute or convalescent COVID-19. The donor label of this sample is uncertain. This CDR3 is CASSPGQGRGDTQYF. The CDR3 region has the DNA TGTGCCAGCTCACCAGGACAGGGAAGAGGAGATACGCAGTATTTT.